The 22 T cell receptor beta chains below all came from one sample that was sequenced in a study of regulatory T cells in long-lasting Graves disease. According to the study, TCR beta libraries were built with iRepertoire HTBI primers and CDR3-region Arm-PCR. Each CDR3 protein gets one entry after TCRdb re-called the multiplex PCR reads with MiXCR. The sample lists 420,000 or so distinct CDR3 sequences, 16% seen once, with about 23% in the top ten. Time point meaning: newly diagnosed GD, antithyroid drugs for less than 3 months. There was RNA extracted from PBMCs, and the TCR library was made from it. This sample also appeared in a second study, on T cells in Graves' hyperthyroidism and ophthalmopathy.

Material: peripheral blood mononuclear cells (PBMCs), obtained at new diagnosis, from a patient treated with antithyroid drugs. These receptors all stem from a woman under 30 with Graves disease.

The table lists this clonotype with a few counts. The chain recombines TRBV4-2 with TRBJ1-3; maybe TRBD1 (5 bases). Germline V gene data show CDR1 as LGHNA and CDR2 as YNFKEQ. V lost 0 bases and J 0 bases, leaving 9 bases between the germline ends. The CDR3 spans 16 residues. The CDR3 spells CASSQDSTDSGNTIYF. As DNA, the CDR3 is TGTGCCAGCAGCCAAGATTCGACAGACTCTGGAAACACCATATATTTT.

This clonotype was observed a handful of times. The chain recombines TRBV6-1 with TRBJ2-3; D gene unclear. Germline V lookup: CDR1 MNHNS, CDR2 SASEGT. Trimming took 5 bases from V and 6 from J, leaving 9 bases between them. This CDR3 is 12 amino acids long. The CDR3: CASSLTYDTQYF. The CDR3 bases are TGTGCCAGCAGTCTTACGTATGATACGCAGTATTTT.

Many counts were recorded for this clonotype. V is TRBV27 and J is TRBJ1-2, with D possibly TRBD1 on 5 matching bases. Germline lookup yields CDR1 MNHEY and CDR2 SMNVEV (reference sequence). The CDR3 covers 16 residues. Trimming took off 8 bases at V and 0 bases at J, with 19 bases between the two ends. CDR3 loop: CASHAGGNPSNYGYTF. The CDR3, as DNA: TGTGCCAGCCACGCGGGGGGAAATCCCTCTAACTATGGCTACACCTTC.

The rearrangement uses TRBV20-1 and TRBJ1-5; 7 bases align to TRBD1. The CDR3 extends over 13 amino acids. The germline V gene has CDR1 DFQATT and CDR2 SNEGSKA (reference sequence). V trimming: 6 bases; J trimming: 0 bases; junction bases outside the gene matches: 2. CDR3 residues: CSATGNSNQPQHF. CDR3 nucleotide sequence: TGCAGTGCGACAGGGAATAGCAATCAGCCCCAGCATTTT.

This clonotype was detected ten times or more. This sequence joins TRBV11-2 and TRBJ2-7; TRBD1 aligns across 9 bases. The germline V gene encodes CDR1 SGHAT and CDR2 FQNNGV. The V gene end was trimmed by 1 base and the J gene end by 4 bases; junction bases not matched to a gene: 5. The CDR3 extends over 15 amino acids. The CDR3 loop reads CASSLADRGFYEQYF. In nucleotides, the CDR3 is TGTGCCAGCAGCTTAGCGGACAGGGGATTTTACGAGCAGTACTTC.

This clonotype was observed many times. The CDR3 DNA sequence: TGTGCCAGCAGGGGGACCCTCCGGACTAGCTACAATGAGCAGTTCTTC. Protein sequence: CASRGTLRTSYNEQFF. The chain couples TRBV28 to TRBJ2-1, with 7 bases identical to TRBD2. The CDR3 loop spans 16 amino acids. With 6 bases clipped from V and 3 bases from J, the junction kept 11 bases outside the gene matches. Per germline, CDR1 MDHEN and CDR2 SYDVKM.

This clonotype was recorded many times. The chain employs TRBV7-9 and TRBJ2-7; 9 bases are a match to TRBD1. The CDR3 extends over 16 amino acids. In germline, CDR1 is SEHNR, CDR2 FQNEAQ (reference sequence). The junction had 13 bases not matched to a gene; V was cut back by 5 bases and J by 5 bases. The CDR3: CASSPDTGTGIHEQYF. CDR3 DNA: TGTGCCAGCAGCCCAGACACCGGGACAGGGATCCACGAGCAGTACTTC.

This rearrangement joins TRBV20-1 to TRBJ2-3; TRBD2 agrees at 11 bases. The germline gives CDR1 DFQATT, CDR2 SNEGSKA (reference sequence). The V gene end was trimmed by 0 bases and the J gene end by 9 bases; junction bases not matched to a gene: 8. CDR3 length equals 15 residues. The CDR3 nucleotides are TGCAGTGCTAGAGATCGGTTAGCGGGAGGGGGAACGCAGTATTTT. It codes for CSARDRLAGGGTQYF.

This clonotype was picked up many times. The chain couples TRBV30 to TRBJ2-3; D possibly corresponds to TRBD1 (6 bases). The germline V gene has CDR1 GTSNPN and CDR2 SVGIG (reference sequence). The V gene lost 4 bases and the J gene lost 4 bases, with 15 bases spanning the gap. This CDR3 comprises 14 residues. The CDR3 sequence is CAWNRAGMADTQYF. The DNA for the CDR3 is TGTGCCTGGAACAGGGCAGGTATGGCAGATACGCAGTATTTT.

This clonotype was found many times. This chain connects TRBV27 to TRBJ2-7; D remains unclear. The CDR3 contains 13 residues. The germline V and J ends were trimmed by 4 bases and 4 bases, with 11 bases remaining between them. CDR1 and CDR2 (germline): MNHEY, SMNVEV (reference sequence). As DNA, the CDR3 is TGTGCCAGCAGTTGGCGGATGAAGTACGAGCAGTACTTC. This gives the protein CASSWRMKYEQYF.

This clonotype turned up a few times. This chain connects TRBV6-5 to TRBJ2-3; possibly TRBD1 for D (6 bases). Trimming removed 2 bases from V and 0 bases from J, with 9 bases in between. This CDR3 has 15 residues. The germline V gene has CDR1 MNHEY and CDR2 SVGAGI. The CDR3 coding sequence is TGTGCCAGCAGTTACGGGACAACTAGCACAGATACGCAGTATTTT. Translating it yields CASSYGTTSTDTQYF.

There are a few counts of this clonotype. This sequence joins TRBV10-3 and TRBJ2-7; 7 nucleotides agree with TRBD2. The V segment lost 2 bases and the J segment 1 base; nucleotides outside the gene matches: 5. Germline loops: CDR1 ENHRY, CDR2 SYGVKD. The CDR3 is 15 residues long. CDR3 in DNA: TGTGCCATCAGTGAGGGACTAGTTACTTCCTACGAGCAGTACTTC. As protein: CAISEGLVTSYEQYF.

This clonotype was detected ten times or more. This chain joins TRBV20-1 and TRBJ2-1, with TRBD2 matching over 13 bases. Germline V gene lookup returns CDR1 DFQATT and CDR2 SNEGSKA (reference sequence). Trimming at V came to 5 bases and at J to 6 bases, leaving 4 bases not matched to a gene. The CDR3 contains 14 residues. CDR3 sequence: CSARLAGGTNEQFF. In DNA form, the CDR3 reads TGCAGTGCTCGACTAGCGGGAGGTACCAATGAGCAGTTCTTC.

On this clonotype: With only one base between it and a far larger clone, this is likely a read error. The V call is TRBV27, the J call TRBJ2-1; possible D gene TRBD1, 5 bases. The CDR3 loop spans 14 amino acids. V lost 3 bases and J lost 10, with 16 bases in between. CDR1 and CDR2 from the germline V gene are MNHEY and SMNVEV (reference sequence). The CDR3 sequence is CASSFTPTGSEQFF. Written as DNA, the CDR3 is TGTGCCAGCAGTTTCACCCCAACAGGCTCCGAGCAGTTCTTC.

In its sample, this clonotype was seen many times. This chain links TRBV7-8 with TRBJ1-1; no firm D call. The V end lost 3 bases, the J end lost 6 bases, and 11 bases lay between the germline ends. The CDR3 extends over 13 amino acids. The germline V gene has CDR1 SGHVS and CDR2 FQNEAQ. The CDR3 loop is CASSFGQRAEAFF. CDR3 nucleotide sequence: TGTGCCAGCAGCTTCGGCCAGAGGGCTGAAGCTTTCTTT.

This clonotype was observed many times. The V and J genes are TRBV14 and TRBJ2-1, with 13 bases aligning to TRBD2. The CDR3 is 17 amino acids. The V and J ends lost 0 bases and 4 bases, in that order; junction bases with no gene match: 3. Germline values: CDR1 SGHDN, CDR2 FVKESK. The CDR3 DNA is TGTGCCAGCAGCCAAGATGGGACTAGCGGGGTTTACAATGAGCAGTTCTTC. This sequence encodes CASSQDGTSGVYNEQFF.

The sample holds a few counts of this clonotype. This sequence joins TRBV5-1 and TRBJ2-3; no clear D. V lost 0 bases and J lost 5, with 10 bases in between. CDR3 length: 14 amino acids. Per the germline V gene, CDR1 is SGHRS and CDR2 is YFSETQ. This CDR3 reads CASSLGWAEDTQYF. CDR3 coding DNA: TGCGCCAGCAGCTTGGGGTGGGCAGAAGATACGCAGTATTTT.

As DNA, the CDR3 is TGCGCCAGCAGCCAAGATCGGGCTAGTTGGAACAATGAGCAGTTCTTC. Encoded protein: CASSQDRASWNNEQFF. The V call is TRBV5-1, the J call TRBJ2-1; D gene unclear. Germline-derived CDR1 and CDR2 are SGHRS and YFSETQ. V was pared by 4 bases and J by 5 bases, with 19 bases between. The CDR3 contains 16 residues.

This clonotype was detected ten times or more. The chain has TRBV27 and TRBJ1-2; no clear D. V dropped 5 bases and J dropped 8 bases, with 9 bases sitting between them. Germline V CDR1 and CDR2: MNHEY, SMNVEV (reference sequence). CDR3 length: 11 amino acids. CDR3 loop: CASSQGRGYTF. CDR3 nucleotide sequence: TGTGCCAGCAGTCAAGGGCGCGGCTACACCTTC.

This clonotype has at least ten counts. The chain employs TRBV15 and TRBJ1-1, with 9 positions matching TRBD1. V was clipped by 2 bases and J by 7 bases; unmatched bases: 8. The CDR3 consists of 15 residues. Per the germline V gene, CDR1 is LNHNV and CDR2 is YYDKDF (reference sequence). This chain's CDR3 is CATSRPQTGGSEAFF. The CDR3 nucleotides are TGTGCCACCAGCAGACCCCAGACAGGGGGTAGTGAAGCTTTCTTT.

The sample holds a few counts of this clonotype. This rearrangement joins TRBV5-1 to TRBJ1-6; no firm D call. The germline V gene encodes CDR1 SGHRS and CDR2 YFSETQ. Trimming pared 5 bases from V and 11 bases from J, leaving 11 bases between. CDR3 length: 12 amino acids. CDR3 region: CASSEGRPPLHF. The DNA of the CDR3 is TGCGCCAGCAGTGAAGGGAGGCCACCCCTCCACTTT.

At least ten counts were recorded for this clonotype. The chain's CDR3 is CASSFRQGQETQYF. CDR3 coding DNA: TGTGCCAGCAGCTTCAGGCAGGGTCAAGAGACCCAGTACTTC. The chain uses TRBV7-9 and TRBJ2-5; D might be TRBD1 (5 bases). The CDR3 runs to 14 residues. Germline V gene sequence: CDR1 SEHNR, CDR2 FQNEAQ (reference sequence). With 3 bases removed from V and 2 bases from J, the gap between germline ends came to 10 bases.